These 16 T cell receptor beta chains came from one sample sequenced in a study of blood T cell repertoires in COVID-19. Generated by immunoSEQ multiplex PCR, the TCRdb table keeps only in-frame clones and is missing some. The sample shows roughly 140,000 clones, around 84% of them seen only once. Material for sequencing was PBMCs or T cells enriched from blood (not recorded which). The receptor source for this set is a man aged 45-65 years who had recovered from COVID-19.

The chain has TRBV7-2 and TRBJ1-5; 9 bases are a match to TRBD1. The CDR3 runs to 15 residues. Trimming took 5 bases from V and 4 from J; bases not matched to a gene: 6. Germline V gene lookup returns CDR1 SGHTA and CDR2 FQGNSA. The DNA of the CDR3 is TGTGCCAGCAGCGCCCGGACAGGGGTTAATCAGCCCCAGCATTTT. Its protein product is CASSARTGVNQPQHF.

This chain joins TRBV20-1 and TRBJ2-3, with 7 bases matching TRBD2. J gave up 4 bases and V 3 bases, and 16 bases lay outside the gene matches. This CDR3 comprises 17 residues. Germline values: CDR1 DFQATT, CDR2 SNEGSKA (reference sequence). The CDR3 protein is CSASGGRTSRAADTQYF. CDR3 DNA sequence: TGCAGTGCTAGTGGCGGAAGGACTAGTCGAGCGGCAGATACGCAGTATTTT.

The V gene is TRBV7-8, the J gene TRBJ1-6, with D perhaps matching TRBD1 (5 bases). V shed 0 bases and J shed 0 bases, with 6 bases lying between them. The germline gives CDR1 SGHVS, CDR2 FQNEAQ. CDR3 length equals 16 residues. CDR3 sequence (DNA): TGTGCCAGCAGCTTAGCGGGGCCCTCCTATAATTCACCCCTCCACTTT. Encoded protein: CASSLAGPSYNSPLHF.

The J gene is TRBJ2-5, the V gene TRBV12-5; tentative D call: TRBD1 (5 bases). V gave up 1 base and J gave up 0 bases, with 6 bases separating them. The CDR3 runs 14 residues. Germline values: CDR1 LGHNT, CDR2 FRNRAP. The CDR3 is CASGLGTHQETQYF. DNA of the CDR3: TGTGCTAGTGGTTTGGGGACACACCAAGAGACCCAGTACTTC. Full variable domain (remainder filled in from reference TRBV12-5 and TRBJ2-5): DARVTQTPRHKVTEMGQEVTMRCQPILGHNTVFWYRQTMMQGLELLAYFRNRAPLDDSGMPKDRFSAEMPDATLATLKIQPSEPRDSAVYFCASGLGTHQETQYFGPGTRLLVL.

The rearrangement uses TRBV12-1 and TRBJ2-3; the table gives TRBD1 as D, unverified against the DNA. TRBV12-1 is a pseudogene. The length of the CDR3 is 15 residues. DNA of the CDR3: TGTGCCAGCAGCTTTGGGGCAGCTAGCACAGATACGCAGTATTTT. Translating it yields CASSFGAASTDTQYF.

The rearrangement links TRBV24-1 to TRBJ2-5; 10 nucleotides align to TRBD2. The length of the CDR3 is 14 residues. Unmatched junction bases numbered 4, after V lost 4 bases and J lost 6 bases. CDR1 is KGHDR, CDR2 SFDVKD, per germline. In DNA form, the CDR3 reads TGTGCCACCAGTGAAAGCGGGGGGGCGAAGACCCAGTACTTC. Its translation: CATSESGGAKTQYF.

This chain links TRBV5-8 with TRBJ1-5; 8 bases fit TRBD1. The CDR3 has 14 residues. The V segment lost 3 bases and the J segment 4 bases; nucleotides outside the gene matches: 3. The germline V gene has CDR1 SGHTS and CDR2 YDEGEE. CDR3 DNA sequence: TGTGCCAGCAGCTCTGACAGGGGTAATCAGCCCCAGCATTTT. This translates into CASSSDRGNQPQHF.

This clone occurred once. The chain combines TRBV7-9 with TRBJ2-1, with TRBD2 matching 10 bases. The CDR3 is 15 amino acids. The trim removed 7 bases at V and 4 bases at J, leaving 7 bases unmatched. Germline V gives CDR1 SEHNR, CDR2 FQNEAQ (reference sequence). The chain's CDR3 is CASKPHSGRYNEQFF. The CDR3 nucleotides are TGTGCCAGCAAACCCCATAGCGGGAGGTACAATGAGCAGTTCTTC.

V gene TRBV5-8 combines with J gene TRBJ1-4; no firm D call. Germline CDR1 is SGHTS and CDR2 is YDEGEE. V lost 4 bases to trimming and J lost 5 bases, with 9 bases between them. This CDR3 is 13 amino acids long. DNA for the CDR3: TGTGCCAGCAGCGTTGACGGGAATGAAAAACTGTTTTTT. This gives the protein CASSVDGNEKLFF. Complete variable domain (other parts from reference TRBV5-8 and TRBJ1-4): EAGVTQSPTHLIKTRGQQATLRCSPISGHTSVYWYQQALGLGLQFLLWYDEGEERNRGNFPPRFSGRQFPNYSSELNVNALELEDSALYLCASSVDGNEKLFFGSGTQLSVL.

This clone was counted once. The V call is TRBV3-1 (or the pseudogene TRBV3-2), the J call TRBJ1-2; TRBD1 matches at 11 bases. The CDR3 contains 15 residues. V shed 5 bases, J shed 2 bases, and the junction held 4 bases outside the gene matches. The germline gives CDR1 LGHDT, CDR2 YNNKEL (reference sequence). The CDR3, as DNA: TGTGCCAGCAGCAACGGACAGGGGGCCAACTATGGCTACACCTTC. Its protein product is CASSNGQGANYGYTF.

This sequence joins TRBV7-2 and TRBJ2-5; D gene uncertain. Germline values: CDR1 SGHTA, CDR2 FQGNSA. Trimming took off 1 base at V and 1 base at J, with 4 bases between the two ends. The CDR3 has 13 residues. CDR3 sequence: CASSLDRQETQYF. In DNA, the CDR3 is TGTGCCAGCAGCTTAGATCGCCAAGAGACCCAGTACTTC.

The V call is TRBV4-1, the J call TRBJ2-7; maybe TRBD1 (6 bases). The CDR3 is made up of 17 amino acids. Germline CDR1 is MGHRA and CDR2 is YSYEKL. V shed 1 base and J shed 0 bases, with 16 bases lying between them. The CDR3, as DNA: TGCGCCAGCAGCCAAGGTACAGGGTCGGGTCCCTCCTACGAGCAGTACTTC. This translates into CASSQGTGSGPSYEQYF.

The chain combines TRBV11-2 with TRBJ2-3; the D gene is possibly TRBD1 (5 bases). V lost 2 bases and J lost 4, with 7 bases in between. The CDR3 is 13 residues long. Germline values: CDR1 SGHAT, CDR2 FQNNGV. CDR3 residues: CASSLWGADTQYF. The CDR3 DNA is TGTGCCAGCAGCTTATGGGGCGCAGATACGCAGTATTTT.

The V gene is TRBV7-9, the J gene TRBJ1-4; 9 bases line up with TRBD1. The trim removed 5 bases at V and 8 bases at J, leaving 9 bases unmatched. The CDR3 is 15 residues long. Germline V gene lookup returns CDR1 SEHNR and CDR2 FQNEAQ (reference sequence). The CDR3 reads CASSSSGQGLEKLFF. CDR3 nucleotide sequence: TGTGCCAGCAGCAGCAGCGGACAGGGGTTGGAAAAACTGTTTTTT.

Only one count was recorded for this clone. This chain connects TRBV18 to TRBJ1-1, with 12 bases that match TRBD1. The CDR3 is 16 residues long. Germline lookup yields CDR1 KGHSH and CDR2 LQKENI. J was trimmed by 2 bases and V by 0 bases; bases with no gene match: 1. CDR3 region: CASSPPGTGGNTEAFF. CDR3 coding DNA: TGTGCCAGCTCACCACCCGGGACAGGGGGCAACACTGAAGCTTTCTTT. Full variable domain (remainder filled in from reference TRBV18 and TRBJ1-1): NAGVMQNPRHLVRRRGQEARLRCSPMKGHSHVYWYRQLPEEGLKFMVYLQKENIIDESGMPKERFSAEFPKEGPSILRIQQVVRGDSAAYFCASSPPGTGGNTEAFFGQGTRLTVV.

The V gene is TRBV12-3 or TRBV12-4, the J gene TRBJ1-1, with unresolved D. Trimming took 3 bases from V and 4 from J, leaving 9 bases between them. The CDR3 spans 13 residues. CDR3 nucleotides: TGTGCCAGCAGTTTGGGTGAGGGCACTGAAGCTTTCTTT. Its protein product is CASSLGEGTEAFF.